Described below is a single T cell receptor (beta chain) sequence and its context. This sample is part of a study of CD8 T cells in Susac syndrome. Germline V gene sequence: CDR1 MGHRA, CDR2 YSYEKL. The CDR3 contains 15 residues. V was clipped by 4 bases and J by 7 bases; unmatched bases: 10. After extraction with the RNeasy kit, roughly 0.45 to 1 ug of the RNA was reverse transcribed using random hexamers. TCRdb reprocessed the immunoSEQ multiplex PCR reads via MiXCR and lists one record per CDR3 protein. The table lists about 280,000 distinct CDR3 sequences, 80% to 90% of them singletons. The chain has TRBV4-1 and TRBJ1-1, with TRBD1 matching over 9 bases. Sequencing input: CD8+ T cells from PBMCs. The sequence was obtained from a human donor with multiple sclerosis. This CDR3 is CASSPSGTGTSEAFF. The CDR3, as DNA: TGCGCCAGCAGCCCGTCTGGGACAGGGACGAGTGAAGCTTTCTTT.